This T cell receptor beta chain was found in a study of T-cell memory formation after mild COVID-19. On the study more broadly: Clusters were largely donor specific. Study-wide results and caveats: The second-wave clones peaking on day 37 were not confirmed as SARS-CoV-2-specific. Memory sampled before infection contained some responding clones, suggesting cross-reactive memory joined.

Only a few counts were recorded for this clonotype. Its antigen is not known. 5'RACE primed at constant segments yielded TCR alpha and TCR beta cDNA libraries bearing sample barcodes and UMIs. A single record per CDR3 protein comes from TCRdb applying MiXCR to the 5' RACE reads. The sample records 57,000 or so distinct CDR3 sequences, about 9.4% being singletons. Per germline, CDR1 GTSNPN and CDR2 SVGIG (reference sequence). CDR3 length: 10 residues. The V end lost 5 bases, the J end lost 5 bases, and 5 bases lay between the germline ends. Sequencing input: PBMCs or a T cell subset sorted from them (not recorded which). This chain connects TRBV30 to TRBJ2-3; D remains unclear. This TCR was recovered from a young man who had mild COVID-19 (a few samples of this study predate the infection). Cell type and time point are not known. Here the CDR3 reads CAWGQDTQYF. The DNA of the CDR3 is TGTGCCTGGGGGCAAGATACGCAGTATTTT.